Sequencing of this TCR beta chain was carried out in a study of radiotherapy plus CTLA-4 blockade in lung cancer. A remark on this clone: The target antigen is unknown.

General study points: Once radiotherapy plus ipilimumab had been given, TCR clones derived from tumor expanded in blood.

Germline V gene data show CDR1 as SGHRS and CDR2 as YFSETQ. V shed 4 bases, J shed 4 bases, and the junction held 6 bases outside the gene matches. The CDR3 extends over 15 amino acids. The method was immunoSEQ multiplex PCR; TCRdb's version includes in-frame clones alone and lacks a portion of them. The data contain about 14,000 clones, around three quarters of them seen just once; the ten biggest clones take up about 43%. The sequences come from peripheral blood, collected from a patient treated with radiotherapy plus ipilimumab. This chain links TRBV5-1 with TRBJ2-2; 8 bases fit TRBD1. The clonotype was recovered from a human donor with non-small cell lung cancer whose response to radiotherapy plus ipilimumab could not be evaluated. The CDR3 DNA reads TGCGCCAGCAGCCCAGGGGACAGGACCACCGGGGAGCTGTTTTTT. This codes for CASSPGDRTTGELFF.